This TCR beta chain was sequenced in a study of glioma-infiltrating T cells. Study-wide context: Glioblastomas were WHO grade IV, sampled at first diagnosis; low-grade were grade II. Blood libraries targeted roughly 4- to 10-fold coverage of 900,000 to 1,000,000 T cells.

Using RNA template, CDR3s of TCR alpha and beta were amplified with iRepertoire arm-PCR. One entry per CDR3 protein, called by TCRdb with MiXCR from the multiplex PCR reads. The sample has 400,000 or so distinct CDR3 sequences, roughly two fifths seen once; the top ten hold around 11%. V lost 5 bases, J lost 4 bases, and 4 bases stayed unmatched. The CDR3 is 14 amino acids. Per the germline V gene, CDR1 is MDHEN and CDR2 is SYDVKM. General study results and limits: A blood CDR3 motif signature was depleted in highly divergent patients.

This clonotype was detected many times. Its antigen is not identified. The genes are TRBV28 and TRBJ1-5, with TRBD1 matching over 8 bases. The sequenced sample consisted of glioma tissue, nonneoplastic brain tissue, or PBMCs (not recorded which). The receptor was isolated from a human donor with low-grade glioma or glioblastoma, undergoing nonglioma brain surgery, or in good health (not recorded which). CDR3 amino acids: CASSRTGLNQPQHF. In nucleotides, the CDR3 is TGTGCCAGCAGTAGGACAGGGTTGAATCAGCCCCAGCATTTT.